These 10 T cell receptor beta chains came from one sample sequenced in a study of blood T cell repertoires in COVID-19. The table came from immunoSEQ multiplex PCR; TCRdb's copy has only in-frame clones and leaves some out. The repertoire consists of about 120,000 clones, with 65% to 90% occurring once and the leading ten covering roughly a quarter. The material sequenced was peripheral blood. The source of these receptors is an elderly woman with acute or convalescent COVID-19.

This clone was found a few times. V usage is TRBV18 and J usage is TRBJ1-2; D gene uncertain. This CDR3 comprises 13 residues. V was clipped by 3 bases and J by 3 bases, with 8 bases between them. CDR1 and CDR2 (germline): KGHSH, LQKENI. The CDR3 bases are TGTGCCAGCTCACCTTCAGGCTACTATGGCTACACCTTC. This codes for CASSPSGYYGYTF.

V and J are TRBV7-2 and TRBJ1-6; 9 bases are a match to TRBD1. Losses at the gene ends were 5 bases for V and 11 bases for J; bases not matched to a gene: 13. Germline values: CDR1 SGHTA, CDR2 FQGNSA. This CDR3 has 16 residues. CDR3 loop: CASSKGQGLAGTPLHF. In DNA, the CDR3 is TGTGCCAGCAGCAAGGGACAGGGACTCGCGGGCACACCCCTCCACTTT.

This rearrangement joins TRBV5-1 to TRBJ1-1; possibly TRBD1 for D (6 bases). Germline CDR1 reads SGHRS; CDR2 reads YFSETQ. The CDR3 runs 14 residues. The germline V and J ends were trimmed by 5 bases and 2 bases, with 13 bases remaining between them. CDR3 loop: CASRDSRKNTEAFF. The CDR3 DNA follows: TGCGCCAGCAGGGACAGCCGGAAAAACACTGAAGCTTTCTTT.

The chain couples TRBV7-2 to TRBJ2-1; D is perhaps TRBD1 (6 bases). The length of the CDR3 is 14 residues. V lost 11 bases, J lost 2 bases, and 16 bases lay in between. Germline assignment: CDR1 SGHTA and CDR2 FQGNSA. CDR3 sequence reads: CAPTRQEPYNEQFF. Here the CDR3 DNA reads TGTGCCCCCACCCGACAGGAGCCCTACAATGAGCAGTTCTTC.

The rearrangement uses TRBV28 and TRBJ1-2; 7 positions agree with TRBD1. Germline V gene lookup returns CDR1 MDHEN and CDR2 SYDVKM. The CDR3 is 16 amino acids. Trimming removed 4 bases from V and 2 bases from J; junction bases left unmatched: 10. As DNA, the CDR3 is TGTGCCAGCAGTTCTCAGTGGGGACAGCCGAACTATGGCTACACCTTC. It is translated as CASSSQWGQPNYGYTF.

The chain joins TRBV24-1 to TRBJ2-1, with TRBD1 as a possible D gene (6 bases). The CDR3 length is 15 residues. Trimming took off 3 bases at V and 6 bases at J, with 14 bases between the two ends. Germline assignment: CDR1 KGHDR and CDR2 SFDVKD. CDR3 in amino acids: CATSDPSRGSNEQFF. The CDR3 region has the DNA TGTGCCACCAGTGATCCTTCCAGGGGTTCCAATGAGCAGTTCTTC.

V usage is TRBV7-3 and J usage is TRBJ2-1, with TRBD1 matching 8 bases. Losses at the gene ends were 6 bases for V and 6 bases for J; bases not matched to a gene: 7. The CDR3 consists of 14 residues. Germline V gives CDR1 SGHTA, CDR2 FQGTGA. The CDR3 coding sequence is TGTGCCAGCAGTCTCCATGGACAGGGCAATGAGCAGTTCTTC. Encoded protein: CASSLHGQGNEQFF.

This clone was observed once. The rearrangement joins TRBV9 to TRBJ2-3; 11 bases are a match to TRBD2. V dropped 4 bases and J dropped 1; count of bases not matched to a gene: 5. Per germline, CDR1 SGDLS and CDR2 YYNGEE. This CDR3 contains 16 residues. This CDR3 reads CASSPLGLAGTDTQYF. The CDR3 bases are TGTGCCAGCAGCCCTCTGGGACTAGCGGGCACAGATACGCAGTATTTT.

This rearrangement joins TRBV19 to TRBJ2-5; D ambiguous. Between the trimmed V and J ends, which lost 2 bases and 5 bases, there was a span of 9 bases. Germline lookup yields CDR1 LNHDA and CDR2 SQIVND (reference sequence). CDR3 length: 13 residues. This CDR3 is CASSIFVRETQYF. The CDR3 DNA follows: TGTGCCAGTAGTATATTTGTGAGGGAGACCCAGTACTTC.

DNA of the CDR3: TGTGCCAGTAATTACCTCGGGGGTGGCGGGGCCAACGTCCTGACTTTC. The encoded protein is CASNYLGGGGANVLTF. The chain links TRBV19 to TRBJ2-6; weak D call: TRBD2 (6 bases). CDR3 size: 16 residues. Trimming cost V 7 bases and J 4 bases, with 17 bases left between them. Germline CDR1 LNHDA, CDR2 SQIVND (reference sequence).